One TCR beta chain is described in this entry. Antigen: not known. Different DNA sequences within this sample yield the same CDR3. The data were taken from a study of shared clonotypes between healthy human individuals. CDR1 and CDR2 from the germline V gene are MNHEY and SMNVEV (reference sequence). CDR3 length equals 14 residues. Trimming removed 2 bases from V and 2 bases from J, with 10 bases in between. Study outcomes and limitations: Since donors were few, the genetic and exposure-history diversity represented was limited. Depth was large, yet rarefaction showed that sorted-subset sequencing was incomplete. Generally, naive subsets came out with larger estimated richness than memory subsets.

TCRdb's copy holds only in-frame clones and misses some; the assay was immunoSEQ multiplex PCR. In the table there are 1.5 million to 2.5 million clones, approximately 95% of which are singletons. CD45RO-negative CD8 cells positively selected for CCR7 made up the naive population, which excluded terminally differentiated effector memory CD45RA+ cells. The receptor was isolated from a man between 18 and 35 years old in good health. The rearrangement joins TRBV27 to TRBJ2-7, with TRBD1 as a possible D gene (5 bases). The source material was naive CD8+ T cells sorted from blood. CDR3: CASSLGGAAYEQYF. CDR3 DNA: TGTGCCAGCAGTTTAGGTGGGGCTGCCTACGAGCAGTACTTC.